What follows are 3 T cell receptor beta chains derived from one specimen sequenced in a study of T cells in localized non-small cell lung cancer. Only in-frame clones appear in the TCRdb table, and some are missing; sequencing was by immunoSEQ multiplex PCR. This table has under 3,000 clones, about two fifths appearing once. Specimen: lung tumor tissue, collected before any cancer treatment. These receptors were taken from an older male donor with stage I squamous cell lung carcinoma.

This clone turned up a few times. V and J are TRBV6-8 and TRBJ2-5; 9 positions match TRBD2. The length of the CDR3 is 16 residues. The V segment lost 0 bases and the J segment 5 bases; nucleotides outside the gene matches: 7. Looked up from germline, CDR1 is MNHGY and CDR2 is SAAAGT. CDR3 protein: CASSYSNAGGLETQYF. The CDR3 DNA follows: TGTGCCAGCAGTTACTCGAACGCGGGAGGGCTGGAGACCCAGTACTTC.

The CDR3 region has the DNA TGCGCCAGCAGCGTTGGGGGGAATCTCGCTGAGCAGTTCTTC. Its translation is CASSVGGNLAEQFF. The chain uses TRBV5-1 and TRBJ2-1; maybe TRBD2 (6 bases). CDR1 and CDR2 (germline): SGHRS, YFSETQ. This CDR3 has 14 amino acids. Between the trimmed V and J ends, which lost 4 bases and 9 bases, there was a span of 17 bases.

The CDR3 protein is CASSPPGQSRYQPQHF. For the CDR3, the DNA is TGTGCCAGTAGTCCGCCGGGACAATCAAGATATCAGCCCCAGCATTTT. This sequence joins TRBV19 and TRBJ1-5; maybe TRBD1 (6 bases). CDR3 length: 16 amino acids. CDR1 LNHDA and CDR2 SQIVND come from the germline V gene (reference sequence). V lost 5 bases and J 5 bases, leaving 19 bases between the germline ends.